This is a list of T cell receptor beta chains from one sample in a study of cytomegalovirus exposure and HLA in healthy donors. Using immunoSEQ multiplex PCR, the repertoire was profiled, and TCRdb retains in-frame clones only, with some absent. Among under 200,000 clones listed, 68% were seen once. Sample: PBMCs. The receptors derive from a man aged 45-65 years in good health and CMV-seronegative. Both conserved end residues are part of each CDR3. The order of the fields is D gene, clone size, V gene, J gene, CDR3 protein, CDR3 DNA. D genes are given only for firm matches. The size field is filled for only some rows; it gives once, few, many or a size class.

NA	NA	TRBV27	TRBJ2-3	CASSVSYTDTQYF	TGTGCCAGCAGTGTCTCCTACACAGATACGCAGTATTTT
TRBD2	NA	TRBV28	TRBJ2-2	CASSGGGFTGELFF	TGTGCCAGCAGTGGGGGAGGGTTCACCGGGGAGCTGTTTTTT
NA	NA	TRBV4-3	TRBJ2-7	CASSQEQGATYEQYF	TGCGCCAGCAGCCAAGAGCAGGGCGCTACCTACGAGCAGTACTTC
NA	NA	TRBV6-4	TRBJ2-1	CASSDGGGEAEQFF	TGTGCCAGCAGTGACGGGGGGGGCGAAGCTGAGCAGTTCTTC
NA	NA	TRBV25-1	TRBJ2-5	CASSEPGSIETQYF	TGTGCCAGCAGTGAACCCGGTTCTATAGAGACCCAGTACTTC
NA	NA	TRBV18	TRBJ1-5	CASTLATGNQPQHF	TGTGCCAGCACCCTAGCGACGGGGAATCAGCCCCAGCATTTT
TRBD1	NA	TRBV28	TRBJ1-1	CASSLLGPTGQGETEAFF	TGTGCCAGCAGTTTATTGGGGCCCACGGGACAGGGGGAAACTGAAGCTTTCTTT
TRBD1	few	TRBV19	TRBJ2-3	CASKFETGGNTQYF	TGTGCCAGTAAATTCGAGACAGGGGGTAATACGCAGTATTTT
TRBD1	few	TRBV19	TRBJ1-5	CASCTIQDRAKQPQHF	TGTGCCAGTTGTACTATACAAGACAGGGCTAAGCAGCCCCAGCATTTT
NA	NA	TRBV7-8	TRBJ2-1	CASSIAAQRNEQFF	TGTGCCAGCAGCATAGCCGCCCAGAGGAATGAGCAGTTCTTC
TRBD2	NA	TRBV5-6	TRBJ2-3	CASSDGLATDTQYF	TGTGCCAGCAGCGACGGACTAGCCACAGATACGCAGTATTTT
NA	NA	TRBV6-4	TRBJ2-6	CASSEGRTSGANVLTF	TGTGCCAGCAGTGAGGGCCGAACCTCTGGGGCCAACGTCCTGACTTTC
TRBD1	NA	TRBV15	TRBJ1-2	CATSRDNRDRVYGYTF	TGTGCCACCAGCAGAGACAACCGGGACAGGGTATATGGCTACACCTTC
TRBD1	NA	TRBV7-2	TRBJ2-7	CASSFKQGAHEQYF	TGTGCCAGCAGCTTTAAACAGGGGGCCCACGAGCAGTACTTC
NA	few	TRBV6-4	TRBJ1-1	CASSDTGMNTEAFF	TGTGCCAGCAGTGATACAGGCATGAACACTGAAGCTTTCTTT
NA	NA	TRBV4-1	TRBJ1-1	CASSQYEQGNTEAFF	TGCGCCAGCAGCCAGTACGAACAGGGGAACACTGAAGCTTTCTTT
NA	NA	TRBV10-1	TRBJ1-1	CASSESGKGEAFF	TGCGCCAGCAGTGAGTCGGGCAAGGGGGAAGCTTTCTTT
TRBD2	NA	TRBV19	TRBJ2-1	CASSITRGNYNEQFF	TGTGCCAGTAGTATCACGCGGGGGAACTACAATGAGCAGTTCTTC
NA	NA	TRBV11-2	TRBJ2-2	CASSRQASGNTGELFF	TGTGCCAGCAGCCGCCAAGCCTCCGGGAACACCGGGGAGCTGTTTTTT
NA	NA	TRBV12-2	TRBJ2-7	CASRWTPTPGPYEQYF	TGTGCAAGTCGCTGGACTCCTACGCCTGGCCCCTACGAGCAGTACTTC
TRBD2	NA	TRBV5-5	TRBJ2-3	CASSPSARGSTDTQYF	TGTGCCAGCAGCCCCTCAGCGCGGGGGAGCACAGATACGCAGTATTTT
TRBD1	few	TRBV2	TRBJ2-7	CASSGSTGTGVYVGVGEPEQYF	TGTGCCAGCAGTGGCTCGACCGGGACAGGGGTCTACGTAGGGGTTGGAGAGCCCGAGCAGTACTTC
NA	NA	TRBV7-7	TRBJ2-3	CASSLTDSTDTQYF	TGTGCTAGCAGCTTAACAGACAGCACAGATACGCAGTATTTT
NA	NA	TRBV19	TRBJ1-5	CASSIQTGLNQPQHF	TGTGCCAGTAGTATCCAGACGGGACTCAATCAGCCCCAGCATTTT
TRBD1	few	TRBV23-1	TRBJ1-2	CASHRTGTGAGYTF	TGCGCCAGCCATCGGACCGGGACAGGGGCTGGCTACACCTTC
NA	NA	TRBV7-8	TRBJ1-2	CASSLAGSFYGYTF	TGTGCCAGCAGCTTAGCGGGCAGCTTTTATGGCTACACCTTC
TRBD2	few	TRBV25-1	TRBJ2-3	CASSASEGGSDTQYF	TGTGCCAGCAGTGCCTCTGAGGGAGGGTCAGATACGCAGTATTTT
TRBD1	NA	TRBV4-3	TRBJ2-1	CASSQGSTGANEQFF	TGCGCCAGCAGCCAGGGCAGTACAGGGGCCAATGAGCAGTTCTTC
NA	NA	TRBV2	TRBJ1-1	CASSPNGVGAFF	TGTGCCAGCAGCCCGAACGGGGTAGGAGCTTTCTTT
NA	NA	TRBV5-5	TRBJ2-7	CASSWTDRRLSAQYF	TGTGCCAGCAGCTGGACCGACCGCCGACTATCTGCGCAGTACTTC
TRBD1	NA	TRBV7-7	TRBJ2-5	CASSWGQGAGETQYF	TGTGCCAGCAGCTGGGGACAGGGGGCCGGGGAGACCCAGTACTTC
TRBD1	NA	TRBV6-1	TRBJ2-7	CASSVPGQRSYEQYF	TGTGCCAGCAGCGTACCGGGACAGCGATCCTACGAGCAGTACTTC
NA	NA	TRBV19	TRBJ1-6	CASKGRAYNSPLHF	TGTGCCAGTAAGGGCAGGGCCTATAATTCACCCCTCCACTTT
TRBD1	few	TRBV7-9	TRBJ2-7	CASSKDRGIDEQYF	TGTGCCAGCAGCAAAGACAGGGGTATCGACGAGCAGTACTTC
NA	NA	TRBV2	TRBJ2-3	CASCLSVSDTQYF	TGTGCCAGCTGCCTGAGTGTGTCTGATACGCAGTATTTT
NA	NA	TRBV9	TRBJ1-4	CASSGGERFPIATNEKLFF	TGTGCCAGCAGCGGTGGAGAAAGGTTCCCGATTGCAACTAATGAAAAACTGTTTTTT
TRBD2	few	TRBV7-3	TRBJ2-3	CASSSPGLAGGTDTQYF	TGTGCCAGCAGCTCGCCGGGACTAGCGGGGGGCACAGATACGCAGTATTTT
NA	few	TRBV7-9	TRBJ1-1	CASSLEGITEAFF	TGTGCCAGCAGCTTAGAGGGGATTACTGAAGCTTTCTTT
NA	once	TRBV21-1	TRBJ1-4	CASIGQGPNEKLFF	TGTGCCAGCATCGGACAGGGACCTAATGAAAAACTGTTTTTT
NA	NA	TRBV29-1	TRBJ1-2	CSVERVGTYGYTF	TGCAGCGTTGAAAGGGTAGGGACTTATGGCTACACCTTC
TRBD1	NA	TRBV7-8	TRBJ1-1	CASSKRLGQGTGTEAFF	TGTGCCAGCAGCAAGCGCCTCGGACAGGGGACGGGGACTGAAGCTTTCTTT
NA	NA	TRBV20-1	TRBJ1-1	CSAGHYTEAFF	TGCAGTGCTGGACACTACACTGAAGCTTTCTTT
NA	few	TRBV28	TRBJ1-2	CASSFEGGANYGYTF	TGTGCCAGCAGTTTTGAAGGGGGAGCTAACTATGGCTACACCTTC
TRBD2	NA	TRBV2	TRBJ2-5	CASSPTSGGTKTQYF	TGTGCCAGCAGCCCTACTAGCGGGGGGACCAAGACCCAGTACTTC
NA	NA	TRBV5-1	TRBJ2-7	CASSSRSGYEQYF	TGCGCCAGCAGCTCCCGATCGGGTTACGAGCAGTACTTC
NA	few	TRBV27	TRBJ1-1	CASSPGGEDTEAFF	TGTGCCAGCAGCCCCGGGGGGGAAGACACTGAAGCTTTCTTT
TRBD1	NA	TRBV29-1	TRBJ1-2	CSAQDRASFYYGYTF	TGCAGCGCTCAGGACAGGGCTTCTTTTTACTATGGCTACACCTTC
TRBD1	NA	TRBV14	TRBJ1-2	CASSQVSGGPYGYTF	TGTGCCAGCAGCCAAGTCTCAGGGGGCCCTTATGGCTACACCTTC
TRBD1	NA	TRBV11-3	TRBJ1-4	CASSFPRGQEKLFF	TGTGCCAGCAGCTTCCCCAGGGGGCAGGAAAAACTGTTTTTT
TRBD1	NA	TRBV6-5	TRBJ2-2	CASRRQGNTGELFF	TGTGCCAGCAGAAGACAGGGGAACACCGGGGAGCTGTTTTTT
NA	once	TRBV21-1	TRBJ1-6	CASSNQQGSVSPLHF	TGTGCCAGCAGCAACCAACAGGGGTCTGTGTCACCCCTCCACTTT
NA	NA	TRBV28	TRBJ1-2	CASSLSGSGGYTF	TGTGCCAGCAGTTTATCAGGGTCCGGTGGCTACACCTTC
NA	NA	TRBV4-2	TRBJ2-3	CASSLTGTDTQYF	TGTGCCAGCAGCCTTACAGGGACAGATACGCAGTATTTT